This T cell receptor (beta chain) was observed in a study of CD8 T cells in ankylosing spondylitis. Library preparation for TCR beta used quantitative 5'-RACE with molecular barcodes. TCRdb called the 5' RACE reads again in MiXCR, with one record for every CDR3 protein. The sample consists of a few hundred thousand distinct CDR3 sequences, 8% of them appearing once. Study-level results: Clones tied to disease were said to be significantly enriched in matched ankylosing spondylitis synovial fluid. A TCR beta motif made of fewer than 10 highly homologous variants seemed typical of ankylosing spondylitis blood. Disease-linked clones displayed a CD8+ phenotype and appeared relatively rarely in peripheral blood.

This clonotype has just a few counts. The antigen is unknown. The CDR3 loop spans 17 amino acids. CDR1 is MNHEY and CDR2 is SVGAGI in the germline V gene. V lost 2 bases and J 2 bases, leaving 15 bases between the germline ends. Source material: blood, either unsorted or a sorted T cell fraction (not recorded which). The chain links TRBV6-5 to TRBJ2-2; possibly TRBD1 for D (6 bases). The receptor was derived from a male donor with ankylosing spondylitis. The chain's CDR3 is CASSYPTSDSNTGELFF. In DNA, the CDR3 is TGTGCCAGCAGTTACCCTACCTCGGACAGCAACACCGGGGAGCTGTTTTTT.